This section outlines one T cell receptor (beta chain) sequence together with its context. The data were taken from a study of T-cell memory formation after mild COVID-19. In TCRdb, the 5' RACE reads were re-called with MiXCR into one record per CDR3 protein. The sample holds about 360,000 distinct CDR3 sequences, approximately 15% seen once. V dropped 4 bases and J dropped 4; count of bases not matched to a gene: 6. The CDR3 sequence is 16 residues long. Germline values: CDR1 MNHEY, CDR2 SMNVEV (reference sequence). This chain connects TRBV27 to TRBJ2-1; 11 bases map to TRBD2. The source is a man aged 18 to 30 who had mild COVID-19 (a few samples of this study predate the infection). Cell type and time point are not known. What was sequenced was PBMCs or a T cell subset sorted from them (not recorded which). CDR3 coding DNA: TGTGCCAGCAGTTATACGACTAGCGGGGAGTACAATGAGCAGTTCTTC. Its protein product is CASSYTTSGEYNEQFF.